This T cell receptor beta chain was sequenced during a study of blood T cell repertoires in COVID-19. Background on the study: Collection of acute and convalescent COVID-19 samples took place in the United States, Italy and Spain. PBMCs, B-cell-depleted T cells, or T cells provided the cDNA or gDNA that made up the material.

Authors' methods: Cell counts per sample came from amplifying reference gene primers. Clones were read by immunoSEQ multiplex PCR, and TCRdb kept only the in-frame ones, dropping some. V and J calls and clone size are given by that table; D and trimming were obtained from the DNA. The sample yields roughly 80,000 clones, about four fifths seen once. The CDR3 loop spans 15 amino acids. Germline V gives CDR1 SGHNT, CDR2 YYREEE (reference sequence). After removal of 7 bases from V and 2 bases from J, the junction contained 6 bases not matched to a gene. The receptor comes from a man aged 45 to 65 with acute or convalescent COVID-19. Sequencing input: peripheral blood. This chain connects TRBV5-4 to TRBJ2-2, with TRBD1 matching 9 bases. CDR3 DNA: TGTGCCAGCTTAGGACAGGGGCTTAACACCGGGGAGCTGTTTTTT. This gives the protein CASLGQGLNTGELFF.